The entry that follows covers one T cell receptor beta chain sequence. Its cognate antigen is unknown. The CDR3 spans 13 residues. From germline, CDR1 is SEHNR and CDR2 FQNEAQ (reference sequence). These data are taken from a study of CXCR3-negative and CXCR3-positive naive CD8 T cells. TRB cDNA was prepared as libraries by UMI-labeled 5' RACE. Using the 5' RACE reads, TCRdb records one entry per CDR3 protein without DNA. The table counts about 53,000 distinct CDR3 sequences; 0.4% to 0.5% lies in the top ten. Study conclusions and caveats: Hydrophobicity was higher for TRB CDR3s found in CXCR3-positive naive cells than in CXCR3-negative naive cells. Naive subsets had comparable surface CD5, so TRB CDR3 properties gauged TCR strength.

The receptor's source is a human donor in good health. Some clones in this sample may be carry-over from other donors' samples. The sample taken for sequencing was naive CXCR3- CD8+ T cells from blood. The subset is: CD45RO-CCR7+CD27+CD95- naive CD8+ T cells lacking CXCR3 (TNR3-). The chain links TRBV7-9 to TRBJ2-7; TCRdb designates TRBD1, a call that cannot be tested without DNA. CDR3 loop: CASSPQDRYEQYF.